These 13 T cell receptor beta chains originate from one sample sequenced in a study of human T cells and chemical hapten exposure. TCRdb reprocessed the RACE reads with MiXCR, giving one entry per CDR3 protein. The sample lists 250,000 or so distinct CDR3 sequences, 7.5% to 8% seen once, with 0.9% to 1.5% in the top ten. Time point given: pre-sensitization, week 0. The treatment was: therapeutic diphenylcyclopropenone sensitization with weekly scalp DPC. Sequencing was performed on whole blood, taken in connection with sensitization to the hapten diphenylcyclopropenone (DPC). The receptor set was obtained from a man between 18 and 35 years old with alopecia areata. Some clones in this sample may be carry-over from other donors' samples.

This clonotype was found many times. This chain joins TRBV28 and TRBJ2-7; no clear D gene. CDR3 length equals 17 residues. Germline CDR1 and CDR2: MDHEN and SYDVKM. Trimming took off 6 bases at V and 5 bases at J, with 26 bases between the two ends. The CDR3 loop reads CASSLWEYLNSPHEQYF. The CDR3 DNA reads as TGTGCCAGCAGCCTTTGGGAATACCTGAACAGTCCTCACGAGCAGTACTTC. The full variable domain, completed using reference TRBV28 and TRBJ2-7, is DVKVTQSSRYLVKRTGEKVFLECVQDMDHENMFWYRQDPGLGLRLIYFSYDVKMKEKGDIPEGYSVSREKKERFSLILESASTNQTSMYLCASSLWEYLNSPHEQYFGPGTRLTVT.

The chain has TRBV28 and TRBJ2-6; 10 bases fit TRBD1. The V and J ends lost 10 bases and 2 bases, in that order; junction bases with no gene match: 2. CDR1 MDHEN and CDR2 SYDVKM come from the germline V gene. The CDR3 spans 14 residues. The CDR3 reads CATGTGAGANVLTF. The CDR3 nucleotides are TGTGCCACTGGGACAGGGGCTGGGGCCAACGTCCTGACTTTC.

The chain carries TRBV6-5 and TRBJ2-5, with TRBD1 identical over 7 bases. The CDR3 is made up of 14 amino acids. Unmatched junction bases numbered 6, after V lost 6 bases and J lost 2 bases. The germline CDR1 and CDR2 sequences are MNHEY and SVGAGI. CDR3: CASRPGQAQETQYF. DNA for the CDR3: TGTGCCAGCAGACCAGGACAGGCTCAAGAGACCCAGTACTTC.

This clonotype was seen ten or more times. This chain's CDR3 is CASSVAGGRSYEQYV. DNA for the CDR3: TGTGCCAGCAGCGTAGCGGGGGGCCGGTCCTACGAGCAGTACGTC. The chain links TRBV6-2 or TRBV6-3 to TRBJ2-7; 10 nucleotides agree with TRBD2. The V gene end was trimmed by 6 bases and the J gene end by 1 base; junction bases not matched to a gene: 6. The CDR3 contains 15 residues. From germline, CDR1 is MNHEY and CDR2 SVGEGT.

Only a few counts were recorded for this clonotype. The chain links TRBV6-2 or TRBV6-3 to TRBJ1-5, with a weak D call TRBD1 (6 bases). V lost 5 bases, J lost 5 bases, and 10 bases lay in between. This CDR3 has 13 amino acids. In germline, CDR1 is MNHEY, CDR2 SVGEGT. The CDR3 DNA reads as TGTGCCAGCAGTAGGGGGAGACATCAGCCCCAGCATTTT. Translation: CASSRGRHQPQHF.

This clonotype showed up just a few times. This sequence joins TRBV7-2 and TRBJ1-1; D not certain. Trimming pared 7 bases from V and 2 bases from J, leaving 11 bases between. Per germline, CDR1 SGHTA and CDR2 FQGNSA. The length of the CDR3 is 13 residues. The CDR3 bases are TGTGCCAGCATCTTCCGGAGTAACACTGAAGCTTTCTTT. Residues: CASIFRSNTEAFF.

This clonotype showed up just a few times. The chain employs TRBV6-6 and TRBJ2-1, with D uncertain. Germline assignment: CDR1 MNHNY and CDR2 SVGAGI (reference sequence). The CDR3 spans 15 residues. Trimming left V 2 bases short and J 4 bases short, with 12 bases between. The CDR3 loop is CASSYPADVYNEQFF. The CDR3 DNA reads TGTGCCAGCAGTTACCCTGCGGACGTTTACAATGAGCAGTTCTTC.

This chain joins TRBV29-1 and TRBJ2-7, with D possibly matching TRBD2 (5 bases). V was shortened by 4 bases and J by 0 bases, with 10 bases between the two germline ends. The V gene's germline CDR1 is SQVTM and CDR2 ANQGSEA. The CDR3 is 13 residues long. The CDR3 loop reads CSVVEAGSYEQYF. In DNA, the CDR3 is TGCAGCGTTGTGGAGGCGGGCTCCTACGAGCAGTACTTC.

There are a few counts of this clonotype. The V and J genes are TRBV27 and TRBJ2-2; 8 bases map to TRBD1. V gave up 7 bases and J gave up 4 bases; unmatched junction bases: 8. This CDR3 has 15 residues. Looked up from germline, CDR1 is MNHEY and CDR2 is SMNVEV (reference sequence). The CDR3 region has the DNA TGTGCCAGCATGGCCCGGACAGGGCTCACCGGGGAGCTGTTTTTT. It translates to CASMARTGLTGELFF.

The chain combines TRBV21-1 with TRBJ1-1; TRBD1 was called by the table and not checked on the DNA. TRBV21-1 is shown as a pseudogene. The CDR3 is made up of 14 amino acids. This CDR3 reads CASRAGQGGTEAFF. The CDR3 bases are TGTGCCAGCAGGGCGGGGCAGGGCGGCACTGAAGCTTTCTTT.

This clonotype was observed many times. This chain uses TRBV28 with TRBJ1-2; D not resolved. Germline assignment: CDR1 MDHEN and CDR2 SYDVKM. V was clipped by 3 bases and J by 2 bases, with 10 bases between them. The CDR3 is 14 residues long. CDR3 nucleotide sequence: TGTGCCAGCAGTTTGGGATCTAGGAACTATGGCTACACCTTC. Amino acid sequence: CASSLGSRNYGYTF.

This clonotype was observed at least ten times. In nucleotides, the CDR3 is TGTGCCAGCAGTCCGTTGTACAATGAGCAGTTCTTC. This codes for CASSPLYNEQFF. The rearrangement uses TRBV6-1 and TRBJ2-1; D is unresolved. Trimming took off 5 bases at V and 4 bases at J, with 6 bases between the two ends. Germline V CDR1 and CDR2: MNHNS, SASEGT. This CDR3 comprises 12 residues.

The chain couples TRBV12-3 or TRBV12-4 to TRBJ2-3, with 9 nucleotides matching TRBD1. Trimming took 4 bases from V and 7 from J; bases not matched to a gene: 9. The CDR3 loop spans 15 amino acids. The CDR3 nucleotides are TGTGCCAGCAGTTCCCGGGACAGGGCAAAGAATACGCAGTATTTT. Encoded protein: CASSSRDRAKNTQYF.